This TCR beta chain was documented in a study of shared clonotypes between healthy human individuals. General study points: Blood was the sole source, and tissue repertoires probably differ.

Repertoires were generated with immunoSEQ multiplex PCR, while TCRdb's copy carries only in-frame clones and drops some. The table includes 2 million to 2.5 million clones, about 92% detected once. Concerning this clone: Antigen unknown.

The CDR3 length is 14 residues. Trimming removed 2 bases from V and 1 base from J, with 9 bases in between. Germline values: CDR1 SGHRS, CDR2 YFSETQ. V usage is TRBV5-1 and J usage is TRBJ2-5; D unclear. The sample was naive CD4+ T cells from PBMCs. Subset here: CD45RA+ positively selected. The TCR sequence derives from a young man in good health. Some clones in this sample may be carry-over from other donors' samples. DNA of the CDR3: TGCGCCAGCAGCTTTTTACAGATCCAAGAGACCCAGTACTTC. Its translation is CASSFLQIQETQYF.